A selection of T cell receptor beta chains follows, all from one sample in a study of T cells of healthy individuals. TCRdb re-called the 5' RACE reads with MiXCR, one entry per CDR3 protein. The sample has about 60,000 distinct CDR3 sequences; roughly 16% are singletons. These receptors were obtained from a human donor in good health. CDR3s include the opening cysteine and the closing phenylalanine or tryptophan. A D gene is named only where the DNA matches it firmly.

v_gene,d_gene,j_gene,CDR3aa
TRBV7-9,NA,TRBJ2-5,CASSPRGETQYF
TRBV12-3/TRBV12-4,TRBD2,TRBJ2-4,CASTPTARGRAGTKNIQYF
TRBV18,NA,TRBJ1-6,CASSPIYNSPLHF
TRBV20-1,TRBD1,TRBJ1-5,CSARGQGDAQPQHF
TRBV4-1,NA,TRBJ2-7,CASSQVPSYEQYF
TRBV6-1,NA,TRBJ2-7,CASSEAGIYEQYF
TRBV9,NA,TRBJ2-3,CASGEGTDTQYF
TRBV20-1,TRBD1,TRBJ1-1,CSARGQGARAFF
TRBV29-1,TRBD1,TRBJ2-7,CSVEDPGTELPYEQYF
TRBV6-2/TRBV6-3,NA,TRBJ1-5,CASSWVGVDSNQPQHF
TRBV4-3,NA,TRBJ2-1,CASSQEWSRGHEQFF
TRBV28,TRBD1,TRBJ2-3,CASSLDRGPTDTQYF
TRBV30,TRBD1,TRBJ2-7,CAWKGQGLAHEQYF
TRBV20-1,NA,TRBJ1-2,CSARGRVFGYTF
TRBV7-7,NA,TRBJ2-1,CASSLSGPGNEQFF
TRBV4-1,TRBD2,TRBJ2-4,CASSQGLAGGKAKNIQYF